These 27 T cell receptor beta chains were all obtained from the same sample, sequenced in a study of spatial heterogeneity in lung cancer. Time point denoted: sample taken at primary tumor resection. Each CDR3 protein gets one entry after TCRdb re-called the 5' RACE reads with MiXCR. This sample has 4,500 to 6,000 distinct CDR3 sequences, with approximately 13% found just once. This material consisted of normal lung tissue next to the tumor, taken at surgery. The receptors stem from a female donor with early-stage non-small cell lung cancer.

DNA for the CDR3: TGTGCCAGCAGTGACGGGAGGGTGGTAGATACGCAGTATTTT. It yields the protein CASSDGRVVDTQYF. The J gene is TRBJ2-3, the V gene TRBV6-1, with 8 bases that match TRBD2. The CDR3 sequence is 14 residues long. After removal of 3 bases from V and 5 bases from J, the junction contained 4 bases not matched to a gene. Germline V lookup: CDR1 MNHNS, CDR2 SASEGT.

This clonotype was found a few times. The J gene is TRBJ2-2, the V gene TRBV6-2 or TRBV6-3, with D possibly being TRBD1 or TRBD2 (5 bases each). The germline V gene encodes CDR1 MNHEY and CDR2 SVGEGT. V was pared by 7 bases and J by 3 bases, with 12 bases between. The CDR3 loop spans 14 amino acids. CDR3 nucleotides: TGTGCCAGCACGGGGCTAGCCTACACCGGGGAGCTGTTTTTT. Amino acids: CASTGLAYTGELFF.

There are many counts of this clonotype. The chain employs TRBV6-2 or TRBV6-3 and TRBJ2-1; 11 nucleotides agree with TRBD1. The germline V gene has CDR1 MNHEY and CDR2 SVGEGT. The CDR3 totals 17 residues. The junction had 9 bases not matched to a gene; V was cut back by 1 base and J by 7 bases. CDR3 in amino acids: CASSYLPGQGALNEQFF. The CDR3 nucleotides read TGTGCCAGCAGTTACTTGCCCGGACAGGGGGCGCTTAATGAGCAGTTCTTC.

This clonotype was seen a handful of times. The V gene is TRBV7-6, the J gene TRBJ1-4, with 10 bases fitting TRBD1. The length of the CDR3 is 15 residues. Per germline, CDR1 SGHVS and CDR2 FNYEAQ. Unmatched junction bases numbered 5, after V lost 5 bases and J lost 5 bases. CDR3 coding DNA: TGTGCCAGCAGCCCCCAGACAGGGGGCAATGAAAAACTGTTTTTT. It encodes CASSPQTGGNEKLFF.

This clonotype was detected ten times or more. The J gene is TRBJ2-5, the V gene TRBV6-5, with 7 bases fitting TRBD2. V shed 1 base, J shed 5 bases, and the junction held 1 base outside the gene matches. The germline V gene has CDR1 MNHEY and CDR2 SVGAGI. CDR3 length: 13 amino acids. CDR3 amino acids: CASSYLGGETQYF. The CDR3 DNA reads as TGTGCCAGCAGTTACTTGGGAGGGGAGACCCAGTACTTC.

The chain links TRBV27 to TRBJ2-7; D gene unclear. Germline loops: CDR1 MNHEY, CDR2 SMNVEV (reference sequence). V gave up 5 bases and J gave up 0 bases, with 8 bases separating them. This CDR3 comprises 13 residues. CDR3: CASSEPPSYEQYF. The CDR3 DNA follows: TGTGCCAGCAGTGAACCCCCCTCCTACGAGCAGTACTTC.

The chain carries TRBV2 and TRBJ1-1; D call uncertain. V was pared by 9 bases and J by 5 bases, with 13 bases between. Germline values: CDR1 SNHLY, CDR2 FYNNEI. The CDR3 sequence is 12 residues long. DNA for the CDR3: TGTGCCAGTAAAGGGATGGCGACTGAAGCTTTCTTT. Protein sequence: CASKGMATEAFF. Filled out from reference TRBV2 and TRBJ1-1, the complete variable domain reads EPEVTQTPSHQVTQMGQEVILRCVPISNHLYFYWYRQILGQKVEFLVSFYNNEISEKSEIFDDQFSVERPDGSNFTLKIRSTKLEDSAMYFCASKGMATEAFFGQGTRLTVV.

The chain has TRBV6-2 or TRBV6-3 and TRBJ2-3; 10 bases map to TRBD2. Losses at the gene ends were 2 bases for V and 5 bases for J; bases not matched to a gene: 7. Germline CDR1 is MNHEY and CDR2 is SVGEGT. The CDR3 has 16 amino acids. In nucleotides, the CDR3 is TGTGCCAGCAGTTACCTCACTAGCGGGGAGAAAGATACGCAGTATTTT. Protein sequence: CASSYLTSGEKDTQYF.

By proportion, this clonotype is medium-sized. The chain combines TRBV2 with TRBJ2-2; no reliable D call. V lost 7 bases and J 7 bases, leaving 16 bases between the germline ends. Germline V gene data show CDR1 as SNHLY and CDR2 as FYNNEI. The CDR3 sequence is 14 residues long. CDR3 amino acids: CASIYRRSGGELFF. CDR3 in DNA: TGTGCCAGCATTTATCGTCGGTCCGGCGGGGAGCTGTTTTTT. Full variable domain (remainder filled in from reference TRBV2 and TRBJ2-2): EPEVTQTPSHQVTQMGQEVILRCVPISNHLYFYWYRQILGQKVEFLVSFYNNEISEKSEIFDDQFSVERPDGSNFTLKIRSTKLEDSAMYFCASIYRRSGGELFFGEGSRLTVL.

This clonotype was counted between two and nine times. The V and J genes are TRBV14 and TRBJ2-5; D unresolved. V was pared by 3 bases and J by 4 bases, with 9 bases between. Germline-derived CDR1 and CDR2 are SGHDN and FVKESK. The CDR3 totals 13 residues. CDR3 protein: CASSHAPRETQYF. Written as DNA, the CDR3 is TGTGCCAGCAGCCACGCCCCACGAGAGACCCAGTACTTC. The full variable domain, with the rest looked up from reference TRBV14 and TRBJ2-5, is EAGVTQFPSHSVIEKGQTVTLRCDPISGHDNLYWYRRVMGKEIKFLLHFVKESKQDESGMPNNRFLAERTGGTYSTLKVQPAELEDSGVYFCASSHAPRETQYFGPGTRLLVL.

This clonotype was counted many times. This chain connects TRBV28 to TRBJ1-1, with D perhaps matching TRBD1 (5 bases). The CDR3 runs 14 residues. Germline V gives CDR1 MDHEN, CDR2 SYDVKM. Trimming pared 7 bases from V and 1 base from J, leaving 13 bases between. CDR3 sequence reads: CASTPGLKNTEAFF. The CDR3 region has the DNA TGTGCCAGCACCCCGGGACTCAAGAACACTGAAGCTTTCTTT. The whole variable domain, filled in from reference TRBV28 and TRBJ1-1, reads DVKVTQSSRYLVKRTGEKVFLECVQDMDHENMFWYRQDPGLGLRLIYFSYDVKMKEKGDIPEGYSVSREKKERFSLILESASTNQTSMYLCASTPGLKNTEAFFGQGTRLTVV.

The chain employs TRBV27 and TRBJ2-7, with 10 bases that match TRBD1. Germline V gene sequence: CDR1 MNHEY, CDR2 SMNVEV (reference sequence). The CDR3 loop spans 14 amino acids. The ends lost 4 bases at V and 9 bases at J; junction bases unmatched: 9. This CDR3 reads CASSSLPGQGTQYV. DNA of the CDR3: TGTGCCAGCAGTTCGCTTCCGGGACAGGGGACGCAGTACGTC.

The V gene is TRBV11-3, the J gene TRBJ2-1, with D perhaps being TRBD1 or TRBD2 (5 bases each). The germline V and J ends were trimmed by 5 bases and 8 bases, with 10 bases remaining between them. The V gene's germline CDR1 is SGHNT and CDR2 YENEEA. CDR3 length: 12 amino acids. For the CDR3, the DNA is TGTGCCAGCAGCATACCGGGGCATGAGCAGTTCTTC. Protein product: CASSIPGHEQFF.

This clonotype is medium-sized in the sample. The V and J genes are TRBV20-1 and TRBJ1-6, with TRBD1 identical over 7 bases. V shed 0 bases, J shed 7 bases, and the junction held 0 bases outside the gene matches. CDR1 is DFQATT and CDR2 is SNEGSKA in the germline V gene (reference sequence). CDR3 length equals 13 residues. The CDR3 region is CSAREQGNSPLHF. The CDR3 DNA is TGCAGTGCTAGAGAACAGGGGAATTCACCCCTCCACTTT.

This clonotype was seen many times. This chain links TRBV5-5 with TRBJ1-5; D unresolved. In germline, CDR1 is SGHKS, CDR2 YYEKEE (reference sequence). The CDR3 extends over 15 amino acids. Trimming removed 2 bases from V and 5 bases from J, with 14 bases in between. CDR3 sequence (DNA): TGTGCCAGCAGCTTCAACACGTTTGGGGATCAGCCCCAGCATTTT. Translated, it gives CASSFNTFGDQPQHF.

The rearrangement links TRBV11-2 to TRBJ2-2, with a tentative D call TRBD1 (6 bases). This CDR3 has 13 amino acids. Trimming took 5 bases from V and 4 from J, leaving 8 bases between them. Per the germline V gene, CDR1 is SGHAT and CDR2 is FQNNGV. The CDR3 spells CASSGGLTGELFF. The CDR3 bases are TGTGCCAGCAGCGGGGGCCTCACCGGGGAGCTGTTTTTT. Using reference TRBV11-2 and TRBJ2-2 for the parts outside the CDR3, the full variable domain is EAGVAQSPRYKIIEKRQSVAFWCNPISGHATLYWYQQILGQGPKLLIQFQNNGVVDDSQLPKDRFSAERLKGVDSTLKIQPAKLEDSAVYLCASSGGLTGELFFGEGSRLTVL.

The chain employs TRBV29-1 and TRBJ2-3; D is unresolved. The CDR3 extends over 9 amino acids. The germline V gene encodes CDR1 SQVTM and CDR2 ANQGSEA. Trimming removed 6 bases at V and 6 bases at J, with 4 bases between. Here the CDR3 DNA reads TGCAGCGTCGGGGATACGCAGTATTTT. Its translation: CSVGDTQYF.

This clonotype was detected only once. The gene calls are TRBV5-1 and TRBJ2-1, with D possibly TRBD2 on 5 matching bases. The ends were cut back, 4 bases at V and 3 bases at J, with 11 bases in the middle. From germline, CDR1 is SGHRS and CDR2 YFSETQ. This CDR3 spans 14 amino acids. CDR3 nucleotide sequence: TGCGCCAGCAGCCGGGATCCAAGCTACAATGAGCAGTTCTTC. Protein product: CASSRDPSYNEQFF.

The CDR3 sequence is CASSQSTETSRYF. For the CDR3, the DNA is TGCGCCAGCAGCCAAAGTACGGAGACCAGCCGCTACTTC. The chain couples TRBV4-1 to TRBJ2-5; D not certain. This CDR3 is built from 13 residues. Trimming stripped 2 bases from V and 14 bases from J, with 18 bases between. Germline assignment: CDR1 MGHRA and CDR2 YSYEKL.

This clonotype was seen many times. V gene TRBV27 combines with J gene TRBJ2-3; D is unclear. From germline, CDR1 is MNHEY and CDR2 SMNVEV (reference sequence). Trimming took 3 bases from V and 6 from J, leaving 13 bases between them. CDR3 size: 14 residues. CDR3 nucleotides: TGTGCCAGCAGTTTTTTGTCGTTGGGTGATACGCAGTATTTT. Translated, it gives CASSFLSLGDTQYF.

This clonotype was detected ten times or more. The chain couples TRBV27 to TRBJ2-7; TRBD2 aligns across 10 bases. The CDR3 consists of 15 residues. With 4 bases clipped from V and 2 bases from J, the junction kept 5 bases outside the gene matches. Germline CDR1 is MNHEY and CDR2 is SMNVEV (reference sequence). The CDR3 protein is CASSSRTSGTYEQYF. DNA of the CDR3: TGTGCCAGCAGTTCCCGGACTAGCGGCACCTACGAGCAGTACTTC.

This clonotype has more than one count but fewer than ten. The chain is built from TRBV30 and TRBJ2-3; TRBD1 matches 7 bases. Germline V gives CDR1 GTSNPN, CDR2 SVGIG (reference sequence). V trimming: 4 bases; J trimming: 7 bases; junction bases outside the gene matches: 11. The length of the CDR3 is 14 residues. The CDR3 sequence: CAWNDRAIVNTQYF. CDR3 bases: TGTGCCTGGAATGACAGGGCCATTGTGAATACGCAGTATTTT.

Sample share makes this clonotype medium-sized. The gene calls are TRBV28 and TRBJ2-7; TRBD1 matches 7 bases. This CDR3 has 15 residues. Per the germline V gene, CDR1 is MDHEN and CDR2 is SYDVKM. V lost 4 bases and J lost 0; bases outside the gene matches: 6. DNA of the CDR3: TGTGCCAGCAGTTCGAGGACAGGATTCTCCTACGAGCAGTACTTC. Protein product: CASSSRTGFSYEQYF.

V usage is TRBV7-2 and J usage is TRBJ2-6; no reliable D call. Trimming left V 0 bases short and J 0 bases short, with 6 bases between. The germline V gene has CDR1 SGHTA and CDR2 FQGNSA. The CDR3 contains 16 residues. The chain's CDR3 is CASSLAPLSGANVLTF. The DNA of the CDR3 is TGTGCCAGCAGCTTAGCCCCCCTCTCTGGGGCCAACGTCCTGACTTTC.

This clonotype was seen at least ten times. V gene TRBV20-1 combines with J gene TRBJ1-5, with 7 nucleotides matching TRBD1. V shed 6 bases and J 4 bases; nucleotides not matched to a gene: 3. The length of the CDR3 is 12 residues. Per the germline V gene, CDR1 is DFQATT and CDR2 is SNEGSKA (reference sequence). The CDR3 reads CSAQGGNQPQHF. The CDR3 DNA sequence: TGCAGTGCCCAGGGGGGAAATCAGCCCCAGCATTTT.

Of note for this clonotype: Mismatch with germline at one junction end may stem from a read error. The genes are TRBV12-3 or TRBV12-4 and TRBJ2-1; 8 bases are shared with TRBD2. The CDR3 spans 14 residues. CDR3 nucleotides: TGTGCCAGCAGTGTAGCGGGATCCTACAATGAGCAGTTCTTC. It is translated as CASSVAGSYNEQFF.

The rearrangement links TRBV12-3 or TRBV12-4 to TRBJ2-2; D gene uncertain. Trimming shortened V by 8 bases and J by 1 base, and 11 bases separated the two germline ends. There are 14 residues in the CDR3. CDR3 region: CASYRTENTGELFF. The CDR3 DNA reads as TGTGCCAGCTATCGGACCGAGAACACCGGGGAGCTGTTTTTT.